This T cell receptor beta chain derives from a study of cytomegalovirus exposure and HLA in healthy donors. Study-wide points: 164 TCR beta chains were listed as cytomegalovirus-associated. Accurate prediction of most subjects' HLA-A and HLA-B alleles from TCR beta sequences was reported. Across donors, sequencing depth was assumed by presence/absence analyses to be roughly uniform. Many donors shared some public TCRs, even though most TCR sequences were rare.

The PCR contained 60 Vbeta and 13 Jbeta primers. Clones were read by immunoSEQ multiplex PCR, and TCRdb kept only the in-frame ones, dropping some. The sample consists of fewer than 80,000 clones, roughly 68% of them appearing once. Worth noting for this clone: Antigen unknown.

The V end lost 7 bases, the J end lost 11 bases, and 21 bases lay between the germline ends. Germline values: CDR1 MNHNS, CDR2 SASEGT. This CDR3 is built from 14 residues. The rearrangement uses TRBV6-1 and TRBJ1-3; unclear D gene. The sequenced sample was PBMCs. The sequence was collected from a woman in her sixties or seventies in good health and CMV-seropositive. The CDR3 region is CASTEGLRSRSIYF. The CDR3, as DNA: TGTGCCAGCACCGAGGGCCTGAGGAGTCGGTCCATATATTTT.